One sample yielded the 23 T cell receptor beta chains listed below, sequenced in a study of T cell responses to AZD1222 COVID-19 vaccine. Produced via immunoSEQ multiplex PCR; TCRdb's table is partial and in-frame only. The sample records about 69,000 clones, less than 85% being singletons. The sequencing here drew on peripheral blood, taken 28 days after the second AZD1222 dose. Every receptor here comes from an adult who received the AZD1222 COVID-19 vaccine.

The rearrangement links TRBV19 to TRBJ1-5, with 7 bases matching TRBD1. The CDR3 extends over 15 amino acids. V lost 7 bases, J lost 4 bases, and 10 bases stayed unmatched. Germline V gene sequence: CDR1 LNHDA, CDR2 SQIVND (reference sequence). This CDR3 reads CASTYLQGRNQPQHF. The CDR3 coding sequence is TGTGCCAGTACCTATCTACAGGGGCGGAATCAGCCCCAGCATTTT.

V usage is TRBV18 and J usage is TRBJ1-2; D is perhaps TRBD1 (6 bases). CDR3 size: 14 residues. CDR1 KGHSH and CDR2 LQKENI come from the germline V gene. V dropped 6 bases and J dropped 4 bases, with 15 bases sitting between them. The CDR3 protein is CASSPGRGAYGYTF. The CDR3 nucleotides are TGTGCCAGCTCGCCAGGTCGGGGGGCCTATGGCTACACCTTC.

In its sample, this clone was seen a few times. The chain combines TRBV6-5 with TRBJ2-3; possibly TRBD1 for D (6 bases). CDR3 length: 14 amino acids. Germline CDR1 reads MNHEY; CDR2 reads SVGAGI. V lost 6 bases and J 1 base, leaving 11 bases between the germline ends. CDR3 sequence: CASRRNRGTDTQYF. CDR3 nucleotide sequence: TGTGCCAGCAGGAGGAACAGGGGCACAGATACGCAGTATTTT.

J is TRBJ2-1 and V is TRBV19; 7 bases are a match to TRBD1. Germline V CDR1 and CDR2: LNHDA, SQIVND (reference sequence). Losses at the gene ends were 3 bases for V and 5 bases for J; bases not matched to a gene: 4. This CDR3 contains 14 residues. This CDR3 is CASSMGQFNNEQFF. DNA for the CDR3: TGTGCCAGTAGTATGGGACAGTTTAACAATGAGCAGTTCTTC. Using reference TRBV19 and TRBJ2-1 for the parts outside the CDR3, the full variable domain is DGGITQSPKYLFRKEGQNVTLSCEQNLNHDAMYWYRQDPGQGLRLIYYSQIVNDFQKGDIAEGYSVSREKKESFPLTVTSAQKNPTAFYLCASSMGQFNNEQFFGPGTRLTVL.

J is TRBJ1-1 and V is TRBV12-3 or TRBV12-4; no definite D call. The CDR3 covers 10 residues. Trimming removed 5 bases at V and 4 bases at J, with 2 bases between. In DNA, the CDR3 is TGTGCCAGCAGTCGCACTGAAGCTTTCTTT. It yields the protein CASSRTEAFF.

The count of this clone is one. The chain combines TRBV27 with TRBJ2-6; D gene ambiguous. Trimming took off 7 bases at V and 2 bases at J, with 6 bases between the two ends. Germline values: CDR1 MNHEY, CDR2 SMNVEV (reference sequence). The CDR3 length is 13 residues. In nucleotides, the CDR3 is TGTGCCAGCACCAGTACTGGGGCCAACGTCCTGACTTTC. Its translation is CASTSTGANVLTF.

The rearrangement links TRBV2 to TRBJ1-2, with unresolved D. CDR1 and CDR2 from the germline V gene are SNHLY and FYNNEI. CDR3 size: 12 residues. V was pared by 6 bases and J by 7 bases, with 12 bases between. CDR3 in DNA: TGTGCCAGCAGGCTGGGTCCCCTTGGCTACACCTTC. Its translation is CASRLGPLGYTF.

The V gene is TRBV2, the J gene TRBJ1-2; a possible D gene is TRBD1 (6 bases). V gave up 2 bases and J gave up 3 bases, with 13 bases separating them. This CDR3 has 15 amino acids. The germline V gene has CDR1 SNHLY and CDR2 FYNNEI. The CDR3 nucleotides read TGTGCCAGCAGTGAAAAGGGGGAGGGCGACTATGGCTACACCTTC. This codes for CASSEKGEGDYGYTF.

The CDR3 protein is CSVESRGLANYGYTF. Here the CDR3 DNA reads TGCAGCGTTGAATCAAGAGGGCTCGCTAACTATGGCTACACCTTC. The chain joins TRBV29-1 to TRBJ1-2; the D is unclear. CDR1 and CDR2 (germline): SQVTM, ANQGSEA. The CDR3 covers 15 residues. Trimming pared 2 bases from V and 0 bases from J, leaving 13 bases between.

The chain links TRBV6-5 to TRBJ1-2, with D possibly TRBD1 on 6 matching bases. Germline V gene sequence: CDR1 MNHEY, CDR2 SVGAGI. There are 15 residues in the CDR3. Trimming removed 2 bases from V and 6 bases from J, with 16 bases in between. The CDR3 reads CASSYGGGAGDGYTF. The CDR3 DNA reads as TGTGCCAGCAGTTACGGTGGGGGGGCGGGAGATGGCTACACCTTC.

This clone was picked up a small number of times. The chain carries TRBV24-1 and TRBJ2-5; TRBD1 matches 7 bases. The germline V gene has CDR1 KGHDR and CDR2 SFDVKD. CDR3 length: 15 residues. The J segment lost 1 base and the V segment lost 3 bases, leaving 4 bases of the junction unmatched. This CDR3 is CATSDNRGAQETQYF. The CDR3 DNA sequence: TGTGCCACCAGTGATAACAGGGGCGCCCAAGAGACCCAGTACTTC.

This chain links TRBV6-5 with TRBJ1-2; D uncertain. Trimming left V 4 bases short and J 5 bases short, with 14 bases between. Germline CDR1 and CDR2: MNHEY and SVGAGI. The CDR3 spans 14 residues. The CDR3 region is CASSLTWTAYGYTF. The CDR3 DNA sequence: TGTGCCAGCAGTTTAACCTGGACGGCTTATGGCTACACCTTC.

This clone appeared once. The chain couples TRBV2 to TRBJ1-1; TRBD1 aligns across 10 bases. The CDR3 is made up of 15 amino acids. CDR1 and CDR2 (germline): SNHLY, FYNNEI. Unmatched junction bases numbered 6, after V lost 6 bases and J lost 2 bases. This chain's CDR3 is CASRGQGTRNTEAFF. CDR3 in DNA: TGTGCCAGCAGGGGACAGGGGACGCGTAACACTGAAGCTTTCTTT.

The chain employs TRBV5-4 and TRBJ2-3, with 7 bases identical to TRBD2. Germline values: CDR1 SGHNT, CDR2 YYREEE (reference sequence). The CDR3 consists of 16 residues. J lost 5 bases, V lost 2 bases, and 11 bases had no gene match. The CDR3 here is CASSFPLRGGGDTQYF. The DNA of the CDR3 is TGTGCCAGCAGCTTCCCACTCCGCGGGGGAGGAGATACGCAGTATTTT.

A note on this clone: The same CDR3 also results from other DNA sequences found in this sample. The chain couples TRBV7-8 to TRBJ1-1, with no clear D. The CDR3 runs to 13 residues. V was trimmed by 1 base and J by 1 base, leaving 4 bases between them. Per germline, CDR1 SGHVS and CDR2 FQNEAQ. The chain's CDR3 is CASSLVGNTEAFF. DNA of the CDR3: TGTGCCAGCAGCTTAGTGGGGAACACTGAAGCTTTCTTT.

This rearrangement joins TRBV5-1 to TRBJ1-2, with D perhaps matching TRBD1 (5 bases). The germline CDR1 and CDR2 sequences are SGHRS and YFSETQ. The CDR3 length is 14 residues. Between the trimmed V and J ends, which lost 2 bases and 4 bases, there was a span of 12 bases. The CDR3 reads CASSLAGYGYGYTF. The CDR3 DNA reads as TGCGCCAGCAGCTTAGCAGGGTACGGCTATGGCTACACCTTC.

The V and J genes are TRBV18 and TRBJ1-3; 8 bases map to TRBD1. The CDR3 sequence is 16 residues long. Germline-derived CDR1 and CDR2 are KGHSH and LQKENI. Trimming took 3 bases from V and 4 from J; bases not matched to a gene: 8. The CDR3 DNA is TGTGCCAGCTCACCTCCATCCCGGGACAGGGGAAACACCATATATTTT. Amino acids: CASSPPSRDRGNTIYF.

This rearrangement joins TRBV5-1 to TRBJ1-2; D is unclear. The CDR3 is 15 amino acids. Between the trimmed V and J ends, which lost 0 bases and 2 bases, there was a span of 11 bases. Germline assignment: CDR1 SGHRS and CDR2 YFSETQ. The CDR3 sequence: CASSLAGEGNYGYTF. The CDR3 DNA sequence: TGCGCCAGCAGCTTGGCCGGGGAGGGAAACTATGGCTACACCTTC.

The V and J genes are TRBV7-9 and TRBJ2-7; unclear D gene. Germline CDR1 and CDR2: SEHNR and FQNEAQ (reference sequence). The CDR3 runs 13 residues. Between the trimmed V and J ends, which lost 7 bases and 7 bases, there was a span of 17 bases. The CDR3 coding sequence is TGTGCCAGCACCCATCCTCAGCAGGAGGAGCAGTACTTC. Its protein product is CASTHPQQEEQYF. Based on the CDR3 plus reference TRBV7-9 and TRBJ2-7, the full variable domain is DTGVSQNPRHKITKRGQNVTFRCDPISEHNRLYWYRQTLGQGPEFLTYFQNEAQLEKSRLLSDRFSAERPKGSFSTLEIQRTEQGDSAMYLCASTHPQQEEQYFGPGTRLTVT.

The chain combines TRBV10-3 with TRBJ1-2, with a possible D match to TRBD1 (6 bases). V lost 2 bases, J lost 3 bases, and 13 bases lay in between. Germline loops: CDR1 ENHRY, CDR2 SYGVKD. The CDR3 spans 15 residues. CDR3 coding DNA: TGTGCCATCAGTGAGGGGCGGGGGGCTGACTATGGCTACACCTTC. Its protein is CAISEGRGADYGYTF.

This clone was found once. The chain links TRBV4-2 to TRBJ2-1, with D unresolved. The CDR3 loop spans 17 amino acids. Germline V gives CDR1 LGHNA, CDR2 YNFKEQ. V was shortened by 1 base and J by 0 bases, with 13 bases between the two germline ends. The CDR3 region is CASSQAQTQSSYNEQFF. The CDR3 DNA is TGTGCCAGCAGCCAAGCCCAGACTCAGAGCTCCTACAATGAGCAGTTCTTC.

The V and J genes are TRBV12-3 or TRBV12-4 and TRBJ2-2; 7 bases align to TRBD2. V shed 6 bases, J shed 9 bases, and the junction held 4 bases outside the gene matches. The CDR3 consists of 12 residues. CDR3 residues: CASSPGGRELFF. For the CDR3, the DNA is TGTGCCAGCAGCCCGGGGGGACGGGAGCTGTTTTTT.

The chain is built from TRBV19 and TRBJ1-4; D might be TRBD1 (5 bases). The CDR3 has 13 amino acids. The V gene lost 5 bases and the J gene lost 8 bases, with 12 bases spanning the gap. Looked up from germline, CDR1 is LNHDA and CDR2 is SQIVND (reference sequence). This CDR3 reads CASSSRAGEKLFF. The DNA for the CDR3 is TGTGCCAGTAGTTCCAGGGCCGGGGAAAAACTGTTTTTT.